This T cell receptor beta chain was sequenced for a study of somatic mutations in cytotoxic T cells in rheumatoid arthritis. This clone was observed once. Germline CDR1 SGHAT, CDR2 FQNNGV. The CDR3 length is 16 residues. V gave up 4 bases and J gave up 1 base, with 14 bases separating them. Sequencing used immunoSEQ multiplex PCR; TCRdb keeps in-frame clones, though not all of them. Of roughly 20,000 clones listed, 73% are singletons. This chain connects TRBV11-2 to TRBJ2-4; no reliable D call. The sequence was collected from a woman aged 55-69 years in good health. Sequenced: CD8+ T cells sorted from blood. The CDR3 DNA reads as TGTGCCAGCAGCTCCCCGTCCTACCGGGCCAAAAACATTCAGTACTTC. It codes for CASSSPSYRAKNIQYF. Using reference TRBV11-2 and TRBJ2-4 for the parts outside the CDR3, the full variable domain is EAGVAQSPRYKIIEKRQSVAFWCNPISGHATLYWYQQILGQGPKLLIQFQNNGVVDDSQLPKDRFSAERLKGVDSTLKIQPAKLEDSAVYLCASSSPSYRAKNIQYFGAGTRLSVL.